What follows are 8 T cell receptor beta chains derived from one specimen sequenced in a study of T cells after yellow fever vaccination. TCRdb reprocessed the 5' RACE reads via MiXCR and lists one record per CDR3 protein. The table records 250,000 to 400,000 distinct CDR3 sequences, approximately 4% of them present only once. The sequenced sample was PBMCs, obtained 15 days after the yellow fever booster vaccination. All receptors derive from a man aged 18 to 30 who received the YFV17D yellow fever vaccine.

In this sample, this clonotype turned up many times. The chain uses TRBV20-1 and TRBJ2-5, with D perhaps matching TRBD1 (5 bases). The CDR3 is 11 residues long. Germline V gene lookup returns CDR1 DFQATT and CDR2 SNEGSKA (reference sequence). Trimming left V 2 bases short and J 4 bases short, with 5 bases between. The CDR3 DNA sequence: TGCAGTGCTAGACAGGGAGAGACCCAGTACTTC. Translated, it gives CSARQGETQYF.

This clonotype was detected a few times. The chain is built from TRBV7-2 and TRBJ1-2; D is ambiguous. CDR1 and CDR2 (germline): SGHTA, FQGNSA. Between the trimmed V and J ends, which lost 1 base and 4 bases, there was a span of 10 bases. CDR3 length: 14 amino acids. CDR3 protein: CASSLVGQAYGYTF. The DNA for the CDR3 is TGTGCCAGCAGCTTAGTGGGCCAGGCCTATGGCTACACCTTC. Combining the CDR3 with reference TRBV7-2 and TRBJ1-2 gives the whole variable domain GAGVSQSPSNKVTEKGKDVELRCDPISGHTALYWYRQSLGQGLEFLIYFQGNSAPDKSGLPSDRFSAERTGGSVSTLTIQRTQQEDSAVYLCASSLVGQAYGYTFGSGTRLTVV.

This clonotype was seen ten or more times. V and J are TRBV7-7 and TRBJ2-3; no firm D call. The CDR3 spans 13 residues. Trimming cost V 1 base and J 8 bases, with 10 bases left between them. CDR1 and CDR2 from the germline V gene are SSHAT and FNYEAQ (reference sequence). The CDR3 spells CASSLGARSTQYF. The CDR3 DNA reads TGTGCCAGCAGCTTAGGCGCGCGTTCTACGCAGTATTTT.

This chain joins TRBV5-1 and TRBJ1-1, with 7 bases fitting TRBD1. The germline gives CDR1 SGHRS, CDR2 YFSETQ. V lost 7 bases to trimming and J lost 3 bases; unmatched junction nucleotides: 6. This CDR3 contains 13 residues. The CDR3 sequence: CASSGQADTEAFF. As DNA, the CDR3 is TGCGCCAGCTCCGGACAGGCGGACACTGAAGCTTTCTTT. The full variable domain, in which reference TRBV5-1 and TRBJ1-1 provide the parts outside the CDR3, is KAGVTQTPRYLIKTRGQQVTLSCSPISGHRSVSWYQQTPGQGLQFLFEYFSETQRNKGNFPGRFSGRQFSNSRSEMNVSTLELGDSALYLCASSGQADTEAFFGQGTRLTVV.

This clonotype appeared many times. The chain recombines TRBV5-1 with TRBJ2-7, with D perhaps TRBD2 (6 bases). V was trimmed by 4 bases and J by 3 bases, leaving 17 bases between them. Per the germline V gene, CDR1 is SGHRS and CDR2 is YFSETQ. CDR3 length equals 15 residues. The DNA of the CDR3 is TGCGCCAGCAGCCCAGGCGGGGCCGAAAACTACGAGCAGTACTTC. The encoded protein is CASSPGGAENYEQYF.

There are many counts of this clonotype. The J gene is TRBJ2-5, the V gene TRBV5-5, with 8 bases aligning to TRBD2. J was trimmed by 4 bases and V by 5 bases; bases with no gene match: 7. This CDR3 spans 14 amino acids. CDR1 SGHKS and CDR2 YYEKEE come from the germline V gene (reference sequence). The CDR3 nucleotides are TGTGCCAGCAGGTTCCCCGGGACTAGAGAGACCCAGTACTTC. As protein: CASRFPGTRETQYF.

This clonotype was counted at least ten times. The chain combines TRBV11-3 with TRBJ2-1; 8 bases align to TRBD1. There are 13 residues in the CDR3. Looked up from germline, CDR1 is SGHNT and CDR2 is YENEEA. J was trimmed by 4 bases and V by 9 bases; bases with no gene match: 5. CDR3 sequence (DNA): TGTGCCAGTTCCCGGACAGGGTACAATGAGCAGTTCTTC. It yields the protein CASSRTGYNEQFF.

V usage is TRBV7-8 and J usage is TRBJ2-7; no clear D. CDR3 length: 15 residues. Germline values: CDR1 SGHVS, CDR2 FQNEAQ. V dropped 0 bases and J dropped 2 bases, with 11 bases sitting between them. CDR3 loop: CASSLALAGAYEQYF. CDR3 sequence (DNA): TGTGCCAGCAGCTTAGCGCTGGCAGGCGCCTACGAGCAGTACTTC.